The sequence of this T cell receptor beta chain was determined in a study of tumor-infiltrating lymphocytes in localized non-small cell lung cancer. Study summary: The cohort mixed smokers and never-smokers, several histologies, and some post-neoadjuvant-chemotherapy samples. Tumor tissue and non-adjacent uninvolved lung came from each patient.

The V and J ends lost 3 bases and 6 bases, in that order; junction bases with no gene match: 5. Germline CDR1 SGHTA, CDR2 FQGNSA. There are 14 residues in the CDR3. Study observations and caveats: Different pieces of the same tissue were used for each assay. Available tissue quantity limited TCR sequencing to a patient subset.

As regards this clone: Its matching antigen is unknown.

Data came from immunoSEQ multiplex PCR; TCRdb stores just in-frame clones and leaves some out. The sample records around 12,000 clones, over 65% being singletons. This sequence originates from a human donor with non-small cell lung cancer. The chain is built from TRBV7-2 and TRBJ2-1; 7 bases match TRBD2. Sequencing used lung tumor tissue. The CDR3, as DNA: TGTGCCAGCAGCTTCTCGTCGGGGGGCAATGAGCAGTTCTTC. Translating it yields CASSFSSGGNEQFF.